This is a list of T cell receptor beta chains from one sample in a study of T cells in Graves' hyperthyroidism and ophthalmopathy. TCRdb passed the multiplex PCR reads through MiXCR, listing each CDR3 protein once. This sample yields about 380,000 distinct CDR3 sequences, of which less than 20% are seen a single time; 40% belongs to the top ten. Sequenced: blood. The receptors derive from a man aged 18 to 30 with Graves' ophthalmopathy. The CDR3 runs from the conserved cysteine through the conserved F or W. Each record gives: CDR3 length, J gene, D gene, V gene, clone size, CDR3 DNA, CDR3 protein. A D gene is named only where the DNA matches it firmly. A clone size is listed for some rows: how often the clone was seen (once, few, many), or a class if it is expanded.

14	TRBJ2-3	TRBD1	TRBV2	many	TGTGCCAGCAACCGACAGGGGGCGAAAGATACGCAGTATTTT	CASNRQGAKDTQYF
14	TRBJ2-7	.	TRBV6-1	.	TGTGCCAGCAGTACGTCCGGGACGAGGAACGAGCAGTACTTC	CASSTSGTRNEQYF
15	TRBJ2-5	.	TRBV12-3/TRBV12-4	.	TGTGCCAGCAGCCTAGCGGCGGGGGCCGTAGAGACCCAGTACTTC	CASSLAAGAVETQYF
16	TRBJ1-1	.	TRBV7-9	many	TGTGCCAGCAGCTTAGAGGTGTTGGGTAGGAACACTGAAGCTTTCTTT	CASSLEVLGRNTEAFF
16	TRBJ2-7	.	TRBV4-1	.	TGCGCCAGCAGCCAGCTCCTTGGAAAGTACGACTACGAGCAGTACTTC	CASSQLLGKYDYEQYF
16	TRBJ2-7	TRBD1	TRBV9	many	TGTGCCAGCAGCGCCACTTCGGGACAGGGGTGGGGCGAGCAGTACTTC	CASSATSGQGWGEQYF
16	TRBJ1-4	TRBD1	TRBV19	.	TGTGCCAGTAGGAACAGGGGATCGTCAACTAATGAAAAACTGTTTTTT	CASRNRGSSTNEKLFF
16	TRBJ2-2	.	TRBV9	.	TGTGCCAGCAGCGTTGGGCGAGGTGATCGCACCGGGGAGCTGTTTTTT	CASSVGRGDRTGELFF
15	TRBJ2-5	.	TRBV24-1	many	TGTGCCACCAGTCAAACCGGGACAATGCAAGAGACCCAGTACTTC	CATSQTGTMQETQYF
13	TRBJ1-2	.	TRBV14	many	TGTGCCAGCGCTATACAGGGAGTCAGGGGCTACACCTTC	CASAIQGVRGYTF
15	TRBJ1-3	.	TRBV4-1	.	TGCGCCAGCAGCCAAGGTCCCGGCTCTGGAAACACCATATATTTT	CASSQGPGSGNTIYF
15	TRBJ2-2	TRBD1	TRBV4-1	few	TGCGCCAGCAGCCAGACAGGGGGTCTCACCGGGGAGCTGTTTTTT	CASSQTGGLTGELFF
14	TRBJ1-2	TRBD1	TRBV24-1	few	TGTGCCACCAGTGGCGAAGACAGGGCCTATGGCTACACCTTC	CATSGEDRAYGYTF
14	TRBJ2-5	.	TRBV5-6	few	TGTGCCAGCAGCTGGGGGGACACGGGATGGACCCAGTACTTC	CASSWGDTGWTQYF
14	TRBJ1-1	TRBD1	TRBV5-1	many	TGCGCCAGCAGCTGGGGACAGGGGGGCACTGAAGCTTTCTTT	CASSWGQGGTEAFF
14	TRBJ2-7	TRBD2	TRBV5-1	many	TGCGCCAGCAGCTCGTCCGGGACTACATACGAGCAGTACTTC	CASSSSGTTYEQYF
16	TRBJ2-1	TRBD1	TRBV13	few	TGTGCCAGCAGCTCGCTCGGGGACAGGACTAACAATGAGCAGTTCTTC	CASSSLGDRTNNEQFF
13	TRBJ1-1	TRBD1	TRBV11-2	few	TGTGCCAGCAGCTTTATGGGACAGGGTGAAGCTTTCTTT	CASSFMGQGEAFF
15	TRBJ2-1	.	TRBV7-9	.	TGTGCCTGGAGTCCACTACCCACCCCGAACAATGAGCAGTTCTTC	CAWSPLPTPNNEQFF
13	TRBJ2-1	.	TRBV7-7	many	TGTGCTAGCAGCTCGGGACCCGGCGGCGAGCAGTTCTTC	CASSSGPGGEQFF
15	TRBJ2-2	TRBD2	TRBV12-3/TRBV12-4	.	TGTGCTATACCCCCCTTAGCGGGGGGACCCGGGGAGCTGTTTTTT	CAIPPLAGGPGELFF
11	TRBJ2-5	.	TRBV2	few	TGTGCCGGGTCACCGGGGCAGACCCAGTACTTC	CAGSPGQTQYF
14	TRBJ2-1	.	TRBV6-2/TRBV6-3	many	TGTGCCAGCAGTAGAGGGGGACCCTACAATGAGCAGTTCTTC	CASSRGGPYNEQFF
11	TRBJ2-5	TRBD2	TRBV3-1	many	TGTGCCAGCAAGCGGGGGGAGACCCAGTACTTC	CASKRGETQYF
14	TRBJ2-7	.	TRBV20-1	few	TGCAGTGCTAGAGATCCCACAGAGGACTACGAGCAGTACTTC	CSARDPTEDYEQYF
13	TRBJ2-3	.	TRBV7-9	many	TGTGCCAGCAGCTCCCTCCTTCCAGATACGCAGTATTTT	CASSSLLPDTQYF
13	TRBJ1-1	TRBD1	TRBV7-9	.	TGTGCCAGCAGCTTAACAGGGACAGACGAAGCTTTCTTT	CASSLTGTDEAFF
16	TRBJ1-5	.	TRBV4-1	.	TGCGCCAGCAGCCAAGCGATAGGGGGTAGCAATCAGCCCCAGCATTTT	CASSQAIGGSNQPQHF
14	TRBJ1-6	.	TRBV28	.	TGTGCCAGCAGTCCTGGCCCGCCGGACTCACCCCTCCACTTT	CASSPGPPDSPLHF
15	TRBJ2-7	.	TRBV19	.	TGTGCCAGCTCTTTGGAGGGGGCCTCCTACAATGAGCAGTACTTC	CASSLEGASYNEQYF
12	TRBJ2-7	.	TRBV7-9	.	TGTGCCAGCAGCCGCATTTCCTACGAGCAGTACTTC	CASSRISYEQYF
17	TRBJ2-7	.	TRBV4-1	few	TGCGCCAGCAGCCAAGATCTGGCGGAGCCGAGCTCCTACGAGCAGTACTTC	CASSQDLAEPSSYEQYF
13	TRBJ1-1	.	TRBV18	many	TGTGCCAGCTCACTCGGCGAACGCACTGAAGCTTTCTTT	CASSLGERTEAFF
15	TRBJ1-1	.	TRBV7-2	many	TGTGCCAGCAGCTTAGAACAGACGTGGAACACTGAAGCTTTCTTT	CASSLEQTWNTEAFF
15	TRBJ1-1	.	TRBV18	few	TGTGCCAGCTCACCACCCGGGGGGTGGGAATATGAAGCTTTCTTT	CASSPPGGWEYEAFF
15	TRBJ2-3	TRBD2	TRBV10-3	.	TGTGCCATCAGTGGGGGGACTAGCGGGGCAGATACGCAGTATTTT	CAISGGTSGADTQYF
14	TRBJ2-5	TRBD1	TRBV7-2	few	TGTGCCAGCAGCCCGGGACAGAGACAAGAGGCCCAGTACTTC	CASSPGQRQEAQYF
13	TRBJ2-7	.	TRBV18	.	TGTGCCAGCTCACCACAAAGGACCTACGAGCAGTACTTC	CASSPQRTYEQYF
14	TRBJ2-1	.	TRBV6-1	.	TGTGCCAGCACCTCCGGCCTTGAGGGAAGTGAGCAGTTCTTC	CASTSGLEGSEQFF
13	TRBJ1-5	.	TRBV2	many	TGTGCCAGCCGGGACGATAGCAATCAGCCCCAGCATTTT	CASRDDSNQPQHF
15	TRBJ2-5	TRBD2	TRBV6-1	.	TGTGCCAGCAGTGGCCAGCGGGGGGCCCAAGAGACCCAGTACTTC	CASSGQRGAQETQYF